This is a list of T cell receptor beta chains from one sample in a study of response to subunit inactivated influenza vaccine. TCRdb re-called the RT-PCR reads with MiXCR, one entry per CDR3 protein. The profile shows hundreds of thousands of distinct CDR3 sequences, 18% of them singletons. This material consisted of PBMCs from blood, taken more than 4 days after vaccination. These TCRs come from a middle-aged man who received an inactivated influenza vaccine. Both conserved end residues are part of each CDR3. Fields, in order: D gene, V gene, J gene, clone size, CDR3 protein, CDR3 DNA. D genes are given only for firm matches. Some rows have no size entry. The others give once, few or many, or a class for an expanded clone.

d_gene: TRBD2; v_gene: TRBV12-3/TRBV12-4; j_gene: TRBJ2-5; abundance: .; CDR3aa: CASRYLAGSETQYF; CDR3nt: TGTGCCAGCAGATACCTAGCGGGGTCAGAGACCCAGTACTTC
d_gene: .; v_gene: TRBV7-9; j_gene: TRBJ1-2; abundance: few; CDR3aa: CASSLLLGYGYTF; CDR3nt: TGTGCCAGCAGCTTATTATTGGGTTATGGCTACACCTTC
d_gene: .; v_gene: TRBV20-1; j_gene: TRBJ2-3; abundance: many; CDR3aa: CSASMAIWDTQYF; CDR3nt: TGCAGTGCTAGTATGGCTATTTGGGATACGCAGTATTTT
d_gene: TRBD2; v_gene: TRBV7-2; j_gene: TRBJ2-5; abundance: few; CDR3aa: CASSLVSSGRWETQYF; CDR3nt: TGTGCCAGCAGCTTAGTGTCTAGCGGGAGGTGGGAGACCCAGTACTTC
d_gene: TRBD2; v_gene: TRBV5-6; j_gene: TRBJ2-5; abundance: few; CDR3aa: CASSWSPGLARETQYF; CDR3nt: TGTGCCAGCAGCTGGAGCCCCGGACTAGCACGGGAGACCCAGTACTTC
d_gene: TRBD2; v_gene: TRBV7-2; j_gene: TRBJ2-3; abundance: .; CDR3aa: CASSLVSGGASGDTQYF; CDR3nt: TGTGCCAGCAGCTTAGTAAGCGGGGGGGCTTCGGGAGATACGCAGTATTTT
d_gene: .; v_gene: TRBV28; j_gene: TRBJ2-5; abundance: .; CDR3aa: CASRTLGGLQETQYF; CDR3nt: TGTGCCAGCAGAACGTTGGGGGGTCTACAAGAGACCCAGTACTTC
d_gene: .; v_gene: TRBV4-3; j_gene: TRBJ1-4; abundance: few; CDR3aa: CASSQGQGVGKLFF; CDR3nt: TGCGCCAGCAGCCAAGGACAAGGCGTAGGAAAACTGTTTTTT
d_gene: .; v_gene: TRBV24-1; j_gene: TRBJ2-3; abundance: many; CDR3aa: CATSDPSYEGEADTQYF; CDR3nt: TGTGCCACCAGTGATCCGTCTTATGAGGGAGAGGCAGATACGCAGTATTTT
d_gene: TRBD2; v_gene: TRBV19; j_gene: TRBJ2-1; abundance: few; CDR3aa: CASAFAGRSYNEQFF; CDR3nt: TGTGCCAGTGCCTTTGCCGGGAGGTCCTACAATGAGCAGTTCTTC
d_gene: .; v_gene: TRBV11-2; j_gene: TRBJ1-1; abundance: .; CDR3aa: CASSLGRRQALNTEAFF; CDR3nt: TGTGCCAGCAGCTTAGGTAGGAGACAGGCATTGAACACTGAAGCTTTCTTT
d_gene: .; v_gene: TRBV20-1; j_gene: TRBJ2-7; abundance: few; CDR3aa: CSARGLVAYEQYF; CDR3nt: TGCAGTGCTAGAGGCCTAGTAGCCTACGAGCAGTACTTC
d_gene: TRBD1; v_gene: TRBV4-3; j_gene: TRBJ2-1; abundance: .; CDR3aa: CASSQDRDRGSNEQFF; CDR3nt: TGCGCCAGCAGCCAAGATCGGGACAGGGGTAGCAATGAGCAGTTCTTC
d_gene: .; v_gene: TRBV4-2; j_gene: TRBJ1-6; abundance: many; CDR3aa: CASSQGQTPNSPLHF; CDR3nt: TGTGCCAGCAGCCAAGGACAGACGCCAAATTCACCCCTCCACTTT
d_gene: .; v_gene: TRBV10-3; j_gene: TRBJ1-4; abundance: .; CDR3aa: CAISESGLRDEKLFF; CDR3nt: TGTGCCATCAGTGAGTCAGGACTCCGCGATGAAAAACTGTTTTTT
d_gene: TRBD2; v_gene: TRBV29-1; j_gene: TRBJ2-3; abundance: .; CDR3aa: CSVGRGSLSDTQYF; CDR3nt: TGCAGCGTTGGCCGCGGGAGCTTGTCAGATACGCAGTATTTT
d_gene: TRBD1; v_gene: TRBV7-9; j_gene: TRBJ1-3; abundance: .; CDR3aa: CASSLALDRGSGNTIYF; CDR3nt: TGTGCCAGCAGCTTGGCTCTCGACAGGGGTTCTGGAAACACCATATATTTT
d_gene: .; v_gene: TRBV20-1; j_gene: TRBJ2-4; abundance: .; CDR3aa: CCARTPRDPEAKNIQYF; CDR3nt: TGCTGTGCTAGAACGCCGCGGGATCCAGAAGCCAAAAACATTCAGTACTTC
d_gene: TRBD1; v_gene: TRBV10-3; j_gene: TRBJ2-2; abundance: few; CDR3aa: CAISAQGAQAGELFF; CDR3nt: TGTGCCATCAGTGCCCAGGGGGCTCAGGCCGGGGAGCTGTTTTTT
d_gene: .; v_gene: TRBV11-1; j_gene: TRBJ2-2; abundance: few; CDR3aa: CASSSGTVNTGELFF; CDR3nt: TGTGCCAGCAGCAGCGGGACAGTGAACACCGGGGAGCTGTTTTTT
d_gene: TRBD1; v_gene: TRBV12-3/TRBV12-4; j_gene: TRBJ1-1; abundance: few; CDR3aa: CASSLTGGAFTEAFF; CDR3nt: TGTGCCAGCAGTTTGACAGGGGGAGCTTTCACTGAAGCTTTCTTT
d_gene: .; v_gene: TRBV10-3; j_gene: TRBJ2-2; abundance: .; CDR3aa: CAISFRDDTGELFF; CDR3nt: TGTGCCATCAGTTTCAGAGATGATACCGGGGAGCTGTTTTTT
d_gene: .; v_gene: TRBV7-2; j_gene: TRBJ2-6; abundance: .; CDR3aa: CASSPWVSGANVLTF; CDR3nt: TGTGCCAGCAGCCCGTGGGTCTCTGGGGCCAACGTCCTGACTTTC
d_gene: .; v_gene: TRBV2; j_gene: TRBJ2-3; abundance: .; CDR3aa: CASARRQNTDTQYF; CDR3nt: TGTGCCAGTGCCCGGAGACAGAACACAGATACGCAGTATTTT
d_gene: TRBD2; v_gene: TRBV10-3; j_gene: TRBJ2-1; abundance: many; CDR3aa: CAISEGLAGVPEQFF; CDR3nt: TGTGCCATCAGTGAGGGACTAGCGGGAGTCCCTGAGCAGTTCTTC